The sequence of this TCR beta chain was determined in a study of T cell responses to AZD1222 COVID-19 vaccine. Study outcomes and limitations: In a largely white British group with more females than males, clonal diversity was possibly underestimated.

In regard to this clone: Antigen: not known.

Between the trimmed V and J ends, which lost 2 bases and 8 bases, there was a span of 13 bases. The CDR3 extends over 14 amino acids. Germline-derived CDR1 and CDR2 are SGHNT and YYREEE (reference sequence). Assay used: immunoSEQ multiplex PCR; TCRdb lists only in-frame clones, some missing. The sample lists roughly 100,000 clones, nearly 90% occurring once. This clonotype was sampled from an adult who received the AZD1222 COVID-19 vaccine. J is TRBJ1-4 and V is TRBV5-4; tentatively, D is TRBD1 (5 bases). This material consisted of peripheral blood, taken 28 days after the second AZD1222 dose. Here the CDR3 reads CASSFTGTGEKLFF. In DNA, the CDR3 is TGTGCCAGCAGCTTCACCGGGACTGGGGAAAAACTGTTTTTT.